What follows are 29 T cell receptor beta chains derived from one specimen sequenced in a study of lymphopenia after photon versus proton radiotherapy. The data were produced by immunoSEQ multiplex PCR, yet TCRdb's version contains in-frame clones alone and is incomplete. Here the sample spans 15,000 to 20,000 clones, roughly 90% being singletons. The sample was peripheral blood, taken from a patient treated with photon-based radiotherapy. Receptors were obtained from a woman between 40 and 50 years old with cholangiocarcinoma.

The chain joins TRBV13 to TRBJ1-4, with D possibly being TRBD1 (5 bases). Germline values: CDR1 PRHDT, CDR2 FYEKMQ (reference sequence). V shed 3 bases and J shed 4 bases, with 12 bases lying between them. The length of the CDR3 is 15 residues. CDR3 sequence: CASSFYRDGNEKLFF. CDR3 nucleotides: TGTGCCAGCAGCTTTTACCGGGACGGTAATGAAAAACTGTTTTTT.

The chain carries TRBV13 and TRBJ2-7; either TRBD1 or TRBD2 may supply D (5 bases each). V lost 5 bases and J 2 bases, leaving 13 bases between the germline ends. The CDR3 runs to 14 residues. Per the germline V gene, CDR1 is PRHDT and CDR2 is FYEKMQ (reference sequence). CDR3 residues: CASSRGAMTYEQYF. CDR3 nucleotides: TGTGCCAGCAGCAGGGGAGCAATGACCTACGAGCAGTACTTC.

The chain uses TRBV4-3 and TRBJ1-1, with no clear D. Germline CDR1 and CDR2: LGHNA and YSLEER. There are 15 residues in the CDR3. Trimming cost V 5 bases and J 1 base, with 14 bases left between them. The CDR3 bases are TGCGCCAGCAGCTCTCAAATGGACGCGAACACTGAAGCTTTCTTT. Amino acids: CASSSQMDANTEAFF.

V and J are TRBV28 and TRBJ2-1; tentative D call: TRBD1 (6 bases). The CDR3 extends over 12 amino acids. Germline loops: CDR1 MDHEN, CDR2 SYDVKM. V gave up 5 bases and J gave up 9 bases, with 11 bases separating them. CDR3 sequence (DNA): TGTGCCAGCAGTAATACAGGGACTGAGCAGTTCTTC. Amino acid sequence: CASSNTGTEQFF.

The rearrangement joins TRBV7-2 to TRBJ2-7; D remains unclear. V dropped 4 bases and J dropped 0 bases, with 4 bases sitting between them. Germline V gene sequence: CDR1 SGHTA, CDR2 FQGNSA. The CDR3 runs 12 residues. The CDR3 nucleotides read TGTGCCAGCAGCTCCACCTCCTACGAGCAGTACTTC. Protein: CASSSTSYEQYF.

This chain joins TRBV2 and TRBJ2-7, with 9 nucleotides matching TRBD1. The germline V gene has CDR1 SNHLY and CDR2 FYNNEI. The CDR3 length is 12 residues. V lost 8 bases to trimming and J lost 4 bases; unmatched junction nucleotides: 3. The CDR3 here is CASGQGNYEQYF. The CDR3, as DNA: TGTGCCAGCGGACAGGGGAATTACGAGCAGTACTTC. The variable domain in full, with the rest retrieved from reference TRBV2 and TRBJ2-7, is EPEVTQTPSHQVTQMGQEVILRCVPISNHLYFYWYRQILGQKVEFLVSFYNNEISEKSEIFDDQFSVERPDGSNFTLKIRSTKLEDSAMYFCASGQGNYEQYFGPGTRLTVT.

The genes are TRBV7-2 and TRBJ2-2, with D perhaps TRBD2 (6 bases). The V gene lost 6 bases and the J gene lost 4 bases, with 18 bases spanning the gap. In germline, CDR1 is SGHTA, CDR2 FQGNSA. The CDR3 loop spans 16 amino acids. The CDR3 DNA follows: TGTGCCAGCAGTTCGGAGGGAACAAGGAGCACCGGGGAGCTGTTTTTT. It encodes CASSSEGTRSTGELFF. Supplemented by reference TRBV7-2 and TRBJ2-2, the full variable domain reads GAGVSQSPSNKVTEKGKDVELRCDPISGHTALYWYRQSLGQGLEFLIYFQGNSAPDKSGLPSDRFSAERTGGSVSTLTIQRTQQEDSAVYLCASSSEGTRSTGELFFGEGSRLTVL.

This CDR3 reads CASSQTGWNTEAFF. DNA for the CDR3: TGCGCCAGCAGCCAGACAGGGTGGAACACTGAAGCTTTCTTT. The V gene is TRBV5-1, the J gene TRBJ1-1; 7 bases are a match to TRBD1. The CDR3 spans 14 residues. Germline values: CDR1 SGHRS, CDR2 YFSETQ. V shed 4 bases, J shed 1 base, and the junction held 4 bases outside the gene matches.

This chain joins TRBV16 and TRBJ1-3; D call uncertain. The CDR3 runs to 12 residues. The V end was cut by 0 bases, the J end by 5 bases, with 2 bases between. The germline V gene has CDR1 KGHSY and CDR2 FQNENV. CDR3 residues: CASSQSRNTIYF. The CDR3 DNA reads TGTGCCAGCAGCCAATCTCGAAACACCATATATTTT.

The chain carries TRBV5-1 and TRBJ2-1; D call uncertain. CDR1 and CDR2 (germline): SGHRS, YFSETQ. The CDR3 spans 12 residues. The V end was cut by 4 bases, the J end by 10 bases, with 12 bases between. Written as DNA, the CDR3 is TGCGCCAGCAGCCTTACAACTAACGAGCAGTTCTTC. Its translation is CASSLTTNEQFF. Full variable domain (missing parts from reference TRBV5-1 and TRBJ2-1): KAGVTQTPRYLIKTRGQQVTLSCSPISGHRSVSWYQQTPGQGLQFLFEYFSETQRNKGNFPGRFSGRQFSNSRSEMNVSTLELGDSALYLCASSLTTNEQFFGPGTRLTVL.

The CDR3 sequence: CASSDGGSQDTQYF. In DNA, the CDR3 is TGTGCCAGCAGCGATGGAGGGAGCCAGGATACGCAGTATTTT. The chain employs TRBV28 and TRBJ2-3, with D perhaps matching TRBD2 (6 bases). From germline, CDR1 is MDHEN and CDR2 SYDVKM. With 6 bases removed from V and 6 bases from J, the gap between germline ends came to 16 bases. The CDR3 is 14 residues long.

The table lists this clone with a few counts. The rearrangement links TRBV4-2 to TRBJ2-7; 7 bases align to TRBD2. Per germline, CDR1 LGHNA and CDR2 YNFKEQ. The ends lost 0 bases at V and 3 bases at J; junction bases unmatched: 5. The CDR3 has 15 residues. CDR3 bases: TGTGCCAGCAGCCAAGAAACTAGCGAATACTACGAGCAGTACTTC. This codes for CASSQETSEYYEQYF.

CDR3 amino acids: CAGGLAALYEQYF. The DNA for the CDR3 is TGTGCCGGTGGGCTAGCGGCCCTATACGAGCAGTACTTC. This chain links TRBV30 with TRBJ2-7, with TRBD2 identical over 7 bases. J lost 4 bases, V lost 8 bases, and 11 bases had no gene match. Germline CDR1 GTSNPN, CDR2 SVGIG (reference sequence). This CDR3 region has 13 residues.

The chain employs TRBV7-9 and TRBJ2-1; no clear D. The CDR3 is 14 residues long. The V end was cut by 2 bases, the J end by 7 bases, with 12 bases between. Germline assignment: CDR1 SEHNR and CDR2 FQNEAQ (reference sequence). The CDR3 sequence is CASSLMFSGNEQFF. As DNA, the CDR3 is TGTGCCAGCAGCTTAATGTTCTCCGGGAATGAGCAGTTCTTC.

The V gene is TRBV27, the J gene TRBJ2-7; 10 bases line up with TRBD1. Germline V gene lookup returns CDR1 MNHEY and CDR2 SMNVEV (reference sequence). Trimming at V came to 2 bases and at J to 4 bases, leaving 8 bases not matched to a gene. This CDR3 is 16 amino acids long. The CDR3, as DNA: TGTGCCAGCAGTTTAGGTCCCGGGACAGGGGTGTACGAGCAGTACTTC. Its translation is CASSLGPGTGVYEQYF.

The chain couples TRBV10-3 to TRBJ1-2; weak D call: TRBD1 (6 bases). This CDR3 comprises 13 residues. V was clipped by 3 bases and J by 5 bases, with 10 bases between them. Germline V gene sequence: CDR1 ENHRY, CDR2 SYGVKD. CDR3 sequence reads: CAISEYREYGYTF. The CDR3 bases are TGTGCCATCAGTGAATACAGGGAATATGGCTACACCTTC.

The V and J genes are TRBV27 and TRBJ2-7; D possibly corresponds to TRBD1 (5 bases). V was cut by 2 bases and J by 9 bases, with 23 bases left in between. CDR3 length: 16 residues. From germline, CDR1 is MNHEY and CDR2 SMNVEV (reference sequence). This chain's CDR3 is CASSLIGSQGLIPQYF. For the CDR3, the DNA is TGTGCCAGCAGTTTAATCGGCAGCCAGGGATTAATTCCGCAGTACTTC.

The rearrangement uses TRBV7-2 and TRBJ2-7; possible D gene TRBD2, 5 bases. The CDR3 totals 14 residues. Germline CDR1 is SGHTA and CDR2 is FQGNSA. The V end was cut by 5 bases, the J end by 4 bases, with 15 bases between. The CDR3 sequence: CASSRSGIGYEQYF. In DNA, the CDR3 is TGTGCCAGCAGCCGAAGCGGTATTGGGTACGAGCAGTACTTC.

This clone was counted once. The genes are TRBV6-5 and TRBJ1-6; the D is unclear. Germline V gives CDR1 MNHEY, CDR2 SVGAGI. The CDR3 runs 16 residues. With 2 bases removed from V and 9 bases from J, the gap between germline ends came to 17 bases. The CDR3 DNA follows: TGTGCCAGCAGTTACACCGGGAGTACGACGGGTTCACCCCTCCACTTT. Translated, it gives CASSYTGSTTGSPLHF.

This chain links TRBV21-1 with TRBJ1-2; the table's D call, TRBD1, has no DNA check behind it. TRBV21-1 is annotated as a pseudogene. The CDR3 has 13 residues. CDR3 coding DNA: TGTGCCAGCAGCAAAGTGGTGACATATGGCTACACCTTC. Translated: CASSKVVTYGYTF.

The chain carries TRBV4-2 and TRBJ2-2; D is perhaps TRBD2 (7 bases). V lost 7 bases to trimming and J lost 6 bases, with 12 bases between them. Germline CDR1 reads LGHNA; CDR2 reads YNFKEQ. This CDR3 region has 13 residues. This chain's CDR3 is CASIGGQSGELFF. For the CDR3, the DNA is TGTGCCAGCATCGGGGGGCAGTCCGGGGAGCTGTTTTTT.

This chain's CDR3 is CASSLLGGELFF. CDR3 nucleotides: TGTGCCAGCAGCTTATTAGGCGGGGAGCTGTTTTTT. The chain carries TRBV5-5 and TRBJ2-2; D is undetermined. Trimming removed 2 bases from V and 7 bases from J, with 6 bases in between. This CDR3 contains 12 residues. Germline V gene lookup returns CDR1 SGHKS and CDR2 YYEKEE (reference sequence).

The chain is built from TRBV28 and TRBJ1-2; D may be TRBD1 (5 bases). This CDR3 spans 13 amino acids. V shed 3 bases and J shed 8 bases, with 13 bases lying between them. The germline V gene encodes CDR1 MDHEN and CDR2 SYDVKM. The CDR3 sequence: CASSFNLRVGYTF. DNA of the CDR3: TGTGCCAGCAGTTTTAACCTCAGGGTGGGCTACACCTTC.

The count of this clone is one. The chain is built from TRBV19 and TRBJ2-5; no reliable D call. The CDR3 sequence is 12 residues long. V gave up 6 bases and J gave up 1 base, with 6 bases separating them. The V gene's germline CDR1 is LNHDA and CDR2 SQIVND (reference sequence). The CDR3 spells CASSFIQETQYF. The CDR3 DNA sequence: TGTGCCAGTAGCTTCATCCAAGAGACCCAGTACTTC.

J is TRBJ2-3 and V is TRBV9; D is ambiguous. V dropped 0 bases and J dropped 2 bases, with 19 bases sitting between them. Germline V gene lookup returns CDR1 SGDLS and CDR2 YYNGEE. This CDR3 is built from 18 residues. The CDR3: CASSVATGTSRATDTQYF. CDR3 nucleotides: TGTGCCAGCAGCGTAGCTACGGGCACGTCCCGGGCCACAGATACGCAGTATTTT.

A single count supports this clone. The CDR3 DNA sequence: TGTGCCTGGAGTGTGGGACAGACCCTGGAGACCCAGTACTTC. Translated, it gives CAWSVGQTLETQYF. V gene TRBV30 combines with J gene TRBJ2-5, with 7 bases lining up with TRBD1. Germline V CDR1 and CDR2: GTSNPN, SVGIG (reference sequence). V gave up 0 bases and J gave up 5 bases; unmatched junction bases: 6. The CDR3 is made up of 14 amino acids.

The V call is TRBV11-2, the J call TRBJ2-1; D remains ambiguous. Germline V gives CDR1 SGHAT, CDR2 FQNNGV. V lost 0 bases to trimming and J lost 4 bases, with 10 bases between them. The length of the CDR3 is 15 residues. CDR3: CASSLELTSYNEQFF. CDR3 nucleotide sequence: TGTGCCAGCAGCTTAGAACTAACTTCTTACAATGAGCAGTTCTTC.

The CDR3, as DNA: TGTGCCAGCTCACCCAAACAGGACCCGGGGGAAAAACTGTTTTTT. It specifies CASSPKQDPGEKLFF. The V call is TRBV18, the J call TRBJ1-4, with D possibly TRBD1 on 5 matching bases. V lost 3 bases and J 8 bases, leaving 16 bases between the germline ends. This CDR3 has 15 amino acids. Germline CDR1 is KGHSH and CDR2 is LQKENI.

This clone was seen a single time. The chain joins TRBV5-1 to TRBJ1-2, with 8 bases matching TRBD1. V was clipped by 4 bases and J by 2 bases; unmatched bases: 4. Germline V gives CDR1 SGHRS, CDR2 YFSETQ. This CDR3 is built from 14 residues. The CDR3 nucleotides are TGCGCCAGCAGCCTCTCAGGGGGCAACTATGGCTACACCTTC. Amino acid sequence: CASSLSGGNYGYTF.